These 30 T cell receptor beta chains came from one sample sequenced in a study of T cell responses to AZD1222 COVID-19 vaccine. The method was immunoSEQ multiplex PCR; TCRdb's version includes in-frame clones alone and lacks a portion of them. This sample has 110,000 to 150,000 clones, with over 75% found just once. Sequenced material: peripheral blood, taken on day 0 of AZD1222 vaccination. These receptor sequences come from an adult in good health.

J is TRBJ2-1 and V is TRBV5-6, with D uncertain. The CDR3 totals 14 residues. V lost 2 bases and J lost 6, with 12 bases in between. CDR1 and CDR2 from the germline V gene are SGHDT and YYEEEE. In DNA, the CDR3 is TGTGCCAGCAGCTTTTCCTTTTCTGTCAATGAGCAGTTCTTC. This encodes CASSFSFSVNEQFF. Supplemented by reference TRBV5-6 and TRBJ2-1, the full variable domain reads DAGVTQSPTHLIKTRGQQVTLRCSPKSGHDTVSWYQQALGQGPQFIFQYYEEEERQRGNFPDRFSGHQFPNYSSELNVNALLLGDSALYLCASSFSFSVNEQFFGPGTRLTVL.

V usage is TRBV20-1 and J usage is TRBJ2-2; a weak D match, TRBD1 (6 bases). The germline V gene has CDR1 DFQATT and CDR2 SNEGSKA (reference sequence). With 6 bases removed from V and 5 bases from J, the gap between germline ends came to 16 bases. The CDR3 sequence is 14 residues long. CDR3 sequence reads: CSASGQIMTGELFF. The CDR3 DNA follows: TGCAGTGCCAGTGGACAGATCATGACCGGGGAGCTGTTTTTT.

DNA for the CDR3: TGTGCCATCAGGATACGACAGGGCAGCCTCCACTTT. Its protein product is CAIRIRQGSLHF. The chain recombines TRBV10-3 with TRBJ1-6, with 7 bases matching TRBD1. Germline-derived CDR1 and CDR2 are ENHRY and SYGVKD. This CDR3 comprises 12 residues. Trimming cost V 6 bases and J 15 bases; bases outside gene matches: 8.

This chain joins TRBV4-2 and TRBJ2-2; 10 bases line up with TRBD2. The CDR3 contains 16 residues. Looked up from germline, CDR1 is LGHNA and CDR2 is YNFKEQ. Trimming cost V 4 bases and J 6 bases; bases outside gene matches: 8. The CDR3 DNA is TGTGCCAGCAGCCCGGGCAGCGGGGGGGCAGCCGGGGAGCTGTTTTTT. This codes for CASSPGSGGAAGELFF.

This chain uses TRBV28 with TRBJ2-1; unclear D gene. Between the trimmed V and J ends, which lost 3 bases and 8 bases, there was a span of 17 bases. Germline V lookup: CDR1 MDHEN, CDR2 SYDVKM. The CDR3 sequence is 15 residues long. The CDR3 nucleotides are TGTGCCAGCAGTTTGTGGGGTAGGAGCAGTGATGAGCAGTTCTTC. Translating gives CASSLWGRSSDEQFF. Complete variable domain (other parts from reference TRBV28 and TRBJ2-1): DVKVTQSSRYLVKRTGEKVFLECVQDMDHENMFWYRQDPGLGLRLIYFSYDVKMKEKGDIPEGYSVSREKKERFSLILESASTNQTSMYLCASSLWGRSSDEQFFGPGTRLTVL.

The chain uses TRBV3-1 (or the pseudogene TRBV3-2) and TRBJ2-7, with TRBD2 as a possible D gene (5 bases). V lost 4 bases, J lost 3 bases, and 16 bases lay in between. Germline V CDR1 and CDR2: LGHDT, YNNKEL (reference sequence). The CDR3 loop spans 15 amino acids. The DNA of the CDR3 is TGTGCCAGCAGCCCTAACCCCTCGGGGAGCTACGAGCAGTACTTC. Its translation is CASSPNPSGSYEQYF.

V is TRBV25-1 and J is TRBJ1-2, with D possibly being TRBD1 (6 bases). The germline V gene encodes CDR1 MGHDK and CDR2 SYGVNS. The CDR3 runs 11 residues. V gave up 5 bases and J gave up 5 bases, with 6 bases separating them. Here the CDR3 DNA reads TGTGCCAGCAGTCAGGGGTATGGCTACACCTTC. The encoded protein is CASSQGYGYTF.

CDR3 bases: TGTGCCAGCAGCCTGGAGGGGGCGCGGGTTGAGACCCAGTACTTC. Protein product: CASSLEGARVETQYF. The chain combines TRBV7-9 with TRBJ2-5, with D perhaps TRBD1 (7 bases). Germline V gene sequence: CDR1 SEHNR, CDR2 FQNEAQ (reference sequence). Trimming took off 5 bases at V and 5 bases at J, with 18 bases between the two ends. The CDR3 loop spans 15 amino acids.

V and J are TRBV6-5 and TRBJ1-6; 8 bases fit TRBD1. Losses at the gene ends were 9 bases for V and 7 bases for J; bases not matched to a gene: 8. CDR1 is MNHEY, CDR2 SVGAGI, per germline. CDR3 length: 14 residues. This CDR3 reads CASVVRGQNSPLHF. The CDR3 nucleotides read TGTGCCAGTGTGGTCAGGGGGCAAAATTCACCCCTCCACTTT.

The chain combines TRBV10-2 with TRBJ2-5; D gene uncertain. Germline CDR1 is WSHSY and CDR2 is SAAADI. The V gene lost 3 bases and the J gene lost 2 bases, with 4 bases spanning the gap. CDR3 size: 12 residues. The CDR3 spells CASSDYQETQYF. CDR3 DNA sequence: TGCGCCAGCAGTGACTATCAAGAGACCCAGTACTTC.

The chain recombines TRBV29-1 with TRBJ2-3, with a tentative D call TRBD2 (5 bases). From germline, CDR1 is SQVTM and CDR2 ANQGSEA. CDR3 length: 13 residues. Trimming cost V 4 bases and J 3 bases, with 11 bases left between them. The CDR3 reads CSVGTLWTDTQYF. The CDR3 DNA follows: TGCAGCGTTGGGACTCTTTGGACAGATACGCAGTATTTT.

The chain employs TRBV5-1 and TRBJ2-3; no clear D. The CDR3 totals 14 residues. V was pared by 4 bases and J by 6 bases, with 15 bases between. Germline CDR1 and CDR2: SGHRS and YFSETQ. The CDR3 protein is CASSPASPKDTQYF. DNA for the CDR3: TGCGCCAGCAGCCCCGCCAGCCCCAAGGATACGCAGTATTTT.

This chain uses TRBV3-1 (or the pseudogene TRBV3-2) with TRBJ1-2, with D uncertain. This CDR3 comprises 15 residues. The ends were cut back, 4 bases at V and 2 bases at J, with 14 bases in the middle. CDR1 is LGHDT, CDR2 YNNKEL, per germline (reference sequence). This chain's CDR3 is CASSLKGAGNYGYTF. In nucleotides, the CDR3 is TGTGCCAGCAGCCTTAAGGGAGCCGGAAACTATGGCTACACCTTC.

The chain is built from TRBV6-5 and TRBJ1-5; the D gene is possibly TRBD1 (5 bases). V dropped 0 bases and J dropped 0 bases, with 9 bases sitting between them. Germline-derived CDR1 and CDR2 are MNHEY and SVGAGI. The CDR3 sequence is 16 residues long. CDR3: CASSYSQVYSNQPQHF. The CDR3 bases are TGTGCCAGCAGTTACTCACAGGTGTATAGCAATCAGCCCCAGCATTTT.

The V gene is TRBV4-1, the J gene TRBJ1-4; D call uncertain. The CDR3 is made up of 14 amino acids. Trimming shortened V by 1 base and J by 8 bases, and 11 bases separated the two germline ends. Per germline, CDR1 MGHRA and CDR2 YSYEKL. The CDR3 region is CASSQGNAREKLFF. The CDR3, as DNA: TGCGCCAGCAGCCAAGGCAATGCCCGAGAAAAACTGTTTTTT.

The CDR3 DNA reads TGTGCCAGCAGCGCACGCTCGGATACGCAGTATTTT. This gives the protein CASSARSDTQYF. V is TRBV7-8 and J is TRBJ2-3, with D unclear. Trimming took 5 bases from V and 6 from J, leaving 9 bases between them. The germline gives CDR1 SGHVS, CDR2 FQNEAQ. The CDR3 is made up of 12 amino acids.

V and J are TRBV7-2 and TRBJ2-7, with D possibly TRBD2 on 6 matching bases. The CDR3 is made up of 16 amino acids. The V end lost 5 bases, the J end lost 3 bases, and 20 bases lay between the germline ends. In germline, CDR1 is SGHTA, CDR2 FQGNSA. The DNA for the CDR3 is TGTGCCAGCAGCACAGGAGGGCCGGGGGAACTCTACGAGCAGTACTTC. Translating it yields CASSTGGPGELYEQYF.

The chain couples TRBV3-1 (or the pseudogene TRBV3-2) to TRBJ1-5, with D unclear. CDR1 LGHDT and CDR2 YNNKEL come from the germline V gene (reference sequence). The germline V and J ends were trimmed by 0 bases and 6 bases, with 12 bases remaining between them. CDR3 size: 15 residues. CDR3 DNA: TGTGCCAGCAGCCAAGATACCCGGGGAGGTCAGCCCCAGCATTTT. Translation: CASSQDTRGGQPQHF.

Here the CDR3 reads CASSWTGAPPLHF. Written as DNA, the CDR3 is TGCGCCAGCAGCTGGACCGGGGCCCCACCCCTCCACTTT. This sequence joins TRBV5-1 and TRBJ1-6; D is possibly TRBD1 (5 bases). Trimming took off 3 bases at V and 11 bases at J, with 12 bases between the two ends. The CDR3 runs to 13 residues. The germline V gene encodes CDR1 SGHRS and CDR2 YFSETQ.

The chain couples TRBV7-9 to TRBJ2-5, with D hard to call. Germline assignment: CDR1 SEHNR and CDR2 FQNEAQ (reference sequence). The CDR3 is 11 residues long. V lost 7 bases, J lost 5 bases, and 8 bases lay in between. This chain's CDR3 is CASTRSETQYF. CDR3 nucleotide sequence: TGTGCCAGCACCCGATCGGAGACCCAGTACTTC.

This clone was counted only a few times. The genes are TRBV27 and TRBJ2-7, with D unclear. CDR1 and CDR2 (germline): MNHEY, SMNVEV (reference sequence). The V gene lost 5 bases and the J gene lost 3 bases, with 11 bases spanning the gap. The CDR3 spans 13 residues. The CDR3 sequence is CASSINSFYEQYF. CDR3 coding DNA: TGTGCCAGCAGTATAAACAGCTTCTACGAGCAGTACTTC.

The chain links TRBV6-5 to TRBJ1-1; weak D call: TRBD1 (5 bases). Per the germline V gene, CDR1 is MNHEY and CDR2 is SVGAGI. CDR3 size: 15 residues. V gave up 7 bases and J gave up 0 bases, with 15 bases separating them. This chain's CDR3 is CASTDSGSLNTEAFF. DNA for the CDR3: TGTGCCAGCACCGACTCAGGGTCCTTGAACACTGAAGCTTTCTTT.

The rearrangement links TRBV30 to TRBJ2-3, with 7 positions matching TRBD1. Germline V gives CDR1 GTSNPN, CDR2 SVGIG (reference sequence). The CDR3 consists of 14 residues. With V trimmed by 0 bases and J by 5 bases, 5 bases remained unmatched. DNA of the CDR3: TGTGCCTGGAGTGTAAAAGGGGGCATAGATACGCAGTATTTT. As protein: CAWSVKGGIDTQYF.

The chain has TRBV5-1 and TRBJ2-3; 7 positions agree with TRBD2. The CDR3 has 14 amino acids. Germline V gene sequence: CDR1 SGHRS, CDR2 YFSETQ. J gave up 2 bases and V 6 bases, and 6 bases lay outside the gene matches. CDR3 sequence (DNA): TGCGCCAGCACAGTAAGCGGGGACACAGATACGCAGTATTTT. Translation: CASTVSGDTDTQYF.

The chain has TRBV24-1 and TRBJ1-1; D unresolved. The CDR3 has 11 amino acids. V was cut by 7 bases and J by 8 bases, with 10 bases left in between. The germline gives CDR1 KGHDR, CDR2 SFDVKD. The CDR3 loop reads CATSRGFEAFF. CDR3 nucleotides: TGTGCCACCAGCCGGGGTTTCGAAGCTTTCTTT.

The CDR3 region is CASSFSSASSYNEQFF. In DNA, the CDR3 is TGTGCCAGCAGTTTCTCTAGCGCTAGCTCCTACAATGAGCAGTTCTTC. This chain links TRBV6-5 with TRBJ2-1, with D possibly matching TRBD2 (6 bases). The CDR3 extends over 16 amino acids. Trimming took off 4 bases at V and 0 bases at J, with 13 bases between the two ends. Germline values: CDR1 MNHEY, CDR2 SVGAGI.

This clone came up once. V and J are TRBV3-1 (or the pseudogene TRBV3-2) and TRBJ2-1; the match to TRBD1 covers 7 bases. The junction had 5 bases not matched to a gene; V was cut back by 1 base and J by 14 bases. CDR1 and CDR2 from the germline V gene are LGHDT and YNNKEL (reference sequence). The CDR3 loop spans 12 amino acids. The CDR3 region has the DNA TGTGCCAGCAGCCAAGTAGGGGGCTTAAAGTTCTTC. Translated, it gives CASSQVGGLKFF.

The chain carries TRBV7-2 and TRBJ2-3, with 8 bases lining up with TRBD1. CDR3 length: 15 amino acids. The germline gives CDR1 SGHTA, CDR2 FQGNSA. The junction had 8 bases not matched to a gene; V was cut back by 4 bases and J by 5 bases. Written as DNA, the CDR3 is TGTGCCAGCAGCTCCGTGCAGGGGGCTGTAGATACGCAGTATTTT. This translates into CASSSVQGAVDTQYF.

This clone appeared a single time. The gene calls are TRBV5-8 and TRBJ1-2; D ambiguous. Trimming took off 3 bases at V and 8 bases at J, with 11 bases between the two ends. The CDR3 loop spans 12 amino acids. Germline loops: CDR1 SGHTS, CDR2 YDEGEE. The CDR3 loop is CASSYDRTGYTF. CDR3 sequence (DNA): TGTGCCAGCAGCTACGACCGGACGGGCTACACCTTC.

About this clone itself: Other DNA sequences in the same sample also yield this CDR3. The chain carries TRBV5-1 and TRBJ2-1; possible D gene TRBD2, 6 bases. This CDR3 is 16 amino acids long. With 0 bases removed from V and 4 bases from J, the gap between germline ends came to 14 bases. Germline assignment: CDR1 SGHRS and CDR2 YFSETQ. CDR3 nucleotides: TGCGCCAGCAGCTTGGATGGCGGGGTGGCGTACAATGAGCAGTTCTTC. This translates into CASSLDGGVAYNEQFF.